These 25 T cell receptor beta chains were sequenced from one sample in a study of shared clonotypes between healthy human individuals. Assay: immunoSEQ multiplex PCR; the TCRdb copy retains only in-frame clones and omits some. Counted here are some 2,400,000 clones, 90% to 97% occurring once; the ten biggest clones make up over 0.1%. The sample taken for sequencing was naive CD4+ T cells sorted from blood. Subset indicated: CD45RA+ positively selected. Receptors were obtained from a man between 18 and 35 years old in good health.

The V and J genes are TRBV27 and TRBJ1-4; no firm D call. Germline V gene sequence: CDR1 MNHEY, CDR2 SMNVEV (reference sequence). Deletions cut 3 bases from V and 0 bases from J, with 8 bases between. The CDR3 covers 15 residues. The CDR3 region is CASSLRPATNEKLFF. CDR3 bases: TGTGCCAGCAGTTTGCGGCCCGCAACTAATGAAAAACTGTTTTTT.

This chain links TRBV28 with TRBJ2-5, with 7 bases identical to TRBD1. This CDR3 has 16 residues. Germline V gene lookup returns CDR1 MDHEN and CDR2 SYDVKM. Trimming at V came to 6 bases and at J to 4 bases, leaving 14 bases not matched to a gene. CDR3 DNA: TGTGCCAGCAGCATCCCCACTACAGGGGCTTTAGAGACCCAGTACTTC. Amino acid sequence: CASSIPTTGALETQYF.

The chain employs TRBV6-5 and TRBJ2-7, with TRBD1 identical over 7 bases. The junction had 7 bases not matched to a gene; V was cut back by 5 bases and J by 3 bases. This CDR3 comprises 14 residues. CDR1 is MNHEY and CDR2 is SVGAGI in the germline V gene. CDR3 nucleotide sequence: TGTGCCAGCAGTCAAGGGGGCCCTTTCTACGAGCAGTACTTC. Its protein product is CASSQGGPFYEQYF.

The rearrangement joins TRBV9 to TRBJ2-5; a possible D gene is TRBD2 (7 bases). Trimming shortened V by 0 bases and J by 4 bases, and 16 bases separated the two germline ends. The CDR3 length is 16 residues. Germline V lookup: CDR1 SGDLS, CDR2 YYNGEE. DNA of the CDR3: TGTGCCAGCAGCGTAGTCGGTGGGGGGGCCACAGAGACCCAGTACTTC. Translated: CASSVVGGGATETQYF.

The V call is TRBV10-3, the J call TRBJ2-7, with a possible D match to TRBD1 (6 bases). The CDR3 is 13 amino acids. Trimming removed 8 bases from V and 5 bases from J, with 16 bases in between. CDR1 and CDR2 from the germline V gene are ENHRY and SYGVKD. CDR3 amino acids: CAIVSATGNEQYF. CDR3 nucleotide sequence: TGTGCCATCGTCAGCGCCACAGGGAACGAGCAGTACTTC.

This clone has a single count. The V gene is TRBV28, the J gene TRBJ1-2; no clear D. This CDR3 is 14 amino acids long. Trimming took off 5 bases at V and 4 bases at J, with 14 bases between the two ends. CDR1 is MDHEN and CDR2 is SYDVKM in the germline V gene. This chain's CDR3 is CASSPGGSPYGYTF. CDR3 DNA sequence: TGTGCCAGCAGTCCCGGTGGCAGCCCCTATGGCTACACCTTC.

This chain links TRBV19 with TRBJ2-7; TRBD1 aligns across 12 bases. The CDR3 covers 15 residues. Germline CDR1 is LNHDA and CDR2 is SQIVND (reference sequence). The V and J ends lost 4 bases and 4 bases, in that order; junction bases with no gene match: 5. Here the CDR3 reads CASSTGQGARYEQYF. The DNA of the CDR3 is TGTGCCAGTAGTACGGGACAGGGGGCTCGATACGAGCAGTACTTC.

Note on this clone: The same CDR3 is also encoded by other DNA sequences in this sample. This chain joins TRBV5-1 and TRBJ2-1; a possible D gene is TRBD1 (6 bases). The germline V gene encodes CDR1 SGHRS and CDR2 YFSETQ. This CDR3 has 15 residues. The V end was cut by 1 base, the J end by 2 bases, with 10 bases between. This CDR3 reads CASSLSGGPYNEQFF. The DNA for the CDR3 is TGCGCCAGCAGCTTGTCTGGGGGCCCCTACAATGAGCAGTTCTTC.

CDR3 DNA: TGTGCCAGCATTAGTTGGGGGTCTAGCACAGATACGCAGTATTTT. It yields the protein CASISWGSSTDTQYF. V is TRBV5-5 and J is TRBJ2-3; D may correspond to TRBD1 or TRBD2 (5 bases each). The germline gives CDR1 SGHKS, CDR2 YYEKEE (reference sequence). The CDR3 is 15 residues long. The V and J ends lost 6 bases and 0 bases respectively, with 14 bases between them.

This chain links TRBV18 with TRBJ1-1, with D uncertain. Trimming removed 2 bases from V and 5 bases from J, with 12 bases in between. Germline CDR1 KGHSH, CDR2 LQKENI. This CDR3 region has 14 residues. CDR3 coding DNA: TGTGCCAGCTCACCAGGGTCATTAGGTACTGAAGCTTTCTTT. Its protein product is CASSPGSLGTEAFF.

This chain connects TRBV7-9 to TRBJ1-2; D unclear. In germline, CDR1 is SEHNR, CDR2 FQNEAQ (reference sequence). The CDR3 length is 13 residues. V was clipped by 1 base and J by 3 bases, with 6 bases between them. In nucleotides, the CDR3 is TGTGCCAGCAGCTTAGGGGGTTACTATGGCTACACCTTC. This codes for CASSLGGYYGYTF.

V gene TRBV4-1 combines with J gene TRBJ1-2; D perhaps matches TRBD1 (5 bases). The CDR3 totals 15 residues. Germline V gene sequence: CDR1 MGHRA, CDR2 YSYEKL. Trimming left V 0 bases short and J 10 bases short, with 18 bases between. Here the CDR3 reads CASSQDPGTVQSYTF. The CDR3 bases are TGCGCCAGCAGCCAAGATCCAGGGACGGTACAGTCCTACACCTTC.

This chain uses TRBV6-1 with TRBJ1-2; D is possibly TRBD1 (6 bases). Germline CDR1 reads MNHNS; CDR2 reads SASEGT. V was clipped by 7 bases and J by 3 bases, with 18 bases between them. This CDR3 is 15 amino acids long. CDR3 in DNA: TGTGCCAGCAAGGGGGGCAGTTCACCCGACTATGGCTACACCTTC. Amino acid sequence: CASKGGSSPDYGYTF.

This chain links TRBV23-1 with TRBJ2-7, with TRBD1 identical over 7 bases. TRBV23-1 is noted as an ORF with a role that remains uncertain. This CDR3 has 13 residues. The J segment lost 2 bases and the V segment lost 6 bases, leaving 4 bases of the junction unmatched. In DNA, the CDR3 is TGCGCCAGCAGCTTTGGACAGGCCTACGAGCAGTACTTC. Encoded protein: CASSFGQAYEQYF.

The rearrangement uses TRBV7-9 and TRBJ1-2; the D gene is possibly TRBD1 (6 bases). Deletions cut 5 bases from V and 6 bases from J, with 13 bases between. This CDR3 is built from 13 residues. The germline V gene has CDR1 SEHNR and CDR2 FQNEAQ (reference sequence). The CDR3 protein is CASSLQGVHGYTF. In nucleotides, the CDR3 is TGTGCCAGCAGCCTACAGGGAGTTCATGGCTACACCTTC.

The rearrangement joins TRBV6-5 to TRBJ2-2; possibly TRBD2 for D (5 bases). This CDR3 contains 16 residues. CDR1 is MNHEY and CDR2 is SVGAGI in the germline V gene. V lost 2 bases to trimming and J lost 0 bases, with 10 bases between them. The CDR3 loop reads CASSYVWGANTGELFF. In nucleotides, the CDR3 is TGTGCCAGCAGTTACGTGTGGGGAGCGAACACCGGGGAGCTGTTTTTT.

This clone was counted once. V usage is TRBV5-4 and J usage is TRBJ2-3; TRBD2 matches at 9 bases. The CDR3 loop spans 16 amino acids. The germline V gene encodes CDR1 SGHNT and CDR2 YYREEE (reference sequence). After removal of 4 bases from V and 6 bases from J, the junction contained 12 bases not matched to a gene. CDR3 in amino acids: CASSASLGGRADTQYF. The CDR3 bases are TGTGCCAGCAGCGCCTCCTTGGGCGGGAGGGCGGATACGCAGTATTTT.

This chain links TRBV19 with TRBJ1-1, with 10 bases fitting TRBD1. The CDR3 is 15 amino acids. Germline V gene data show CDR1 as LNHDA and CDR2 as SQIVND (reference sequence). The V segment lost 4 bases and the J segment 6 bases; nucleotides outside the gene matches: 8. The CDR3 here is CASSRPDRGRSEAFF. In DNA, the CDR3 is TGTGCCAGTAGTAGACCTGACAGGGGGCGGTCTGAAGCTTTCTTT.

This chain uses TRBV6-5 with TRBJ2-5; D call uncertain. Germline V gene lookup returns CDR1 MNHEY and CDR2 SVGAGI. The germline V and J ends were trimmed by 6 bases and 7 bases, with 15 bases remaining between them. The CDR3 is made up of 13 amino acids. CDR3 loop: CASRPPKRGTQYF. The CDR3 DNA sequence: TGTGCCAGCAGACCACCGAAGAGAGGGACCCAGTACTTC.

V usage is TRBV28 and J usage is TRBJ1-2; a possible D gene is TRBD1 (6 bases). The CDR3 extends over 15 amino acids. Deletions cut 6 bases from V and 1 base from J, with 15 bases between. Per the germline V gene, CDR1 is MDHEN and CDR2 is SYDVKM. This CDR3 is CASSQPAGVNYGYTF. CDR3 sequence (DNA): TGTGCCAGCAGCCAGCCTGCAGGGGTTAACTATGGCTACACCTTC.

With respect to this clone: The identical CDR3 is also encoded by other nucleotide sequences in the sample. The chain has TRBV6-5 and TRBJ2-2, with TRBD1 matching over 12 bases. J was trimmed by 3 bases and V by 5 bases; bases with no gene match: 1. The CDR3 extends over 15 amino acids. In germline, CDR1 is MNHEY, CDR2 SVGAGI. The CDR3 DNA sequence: TGTGCCAGCAGTCGGGACAGGGGGCACACCGGGGAGCTGTTTTTT. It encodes CASSRDRGHTGELFF.

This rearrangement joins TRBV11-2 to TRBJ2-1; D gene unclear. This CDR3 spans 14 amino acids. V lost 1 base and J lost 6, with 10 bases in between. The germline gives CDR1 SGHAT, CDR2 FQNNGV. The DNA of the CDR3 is TGTGCCAGCAGCTTAGGGTGGGCAAGCAATGAGCAGTTCTTC. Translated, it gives CASSLGWASNEQFF.

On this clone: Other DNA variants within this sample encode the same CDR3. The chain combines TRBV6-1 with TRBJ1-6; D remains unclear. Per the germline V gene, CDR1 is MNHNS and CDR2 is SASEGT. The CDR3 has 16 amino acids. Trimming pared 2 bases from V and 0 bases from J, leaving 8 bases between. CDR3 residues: CASSELGSSYNSPLHF. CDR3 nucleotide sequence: TGTGCCAGCAGTGAACTGGGTAGCTCCTATAATTCACCCCTCCACTTT.

CDR3 sequence reads: CASGLSGMNTGELFF. The CDR3 DNA follows: TGTGCTAGTGGCCTTAGCGGGATGAACACCGGGGAGCTGTTTTTT. The V gene is TRBV12-5, the J gene TRBJ2-2; 8 nucleotides match TRBD2. CDR1 is LGHNT, CDR2 FRNRAP, per germline. This CDR3 is built from 15 residues. V gave up 6 bases and J gave up 1 base; unmatched junction bases: 4.

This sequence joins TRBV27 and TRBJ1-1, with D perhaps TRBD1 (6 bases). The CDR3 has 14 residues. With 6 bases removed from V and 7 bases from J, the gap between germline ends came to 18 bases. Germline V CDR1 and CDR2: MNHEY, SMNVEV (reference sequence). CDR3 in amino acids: CASRFRRGGVEAFF. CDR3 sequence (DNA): TGTGCCAGCAGATTCCGCAGGGGAGGGGTTGAAGCTTTCTTT.